These T cell receptor beta chains were read from a single sample in a study of blood T cell repertoires in COVID-19. The table came from immunoSEQ multiplex PCR; TCRdb's copy has only in-frame clones and leaves some out. The sample lists some 250,000 clones, approximately 80% seen once, with around 25% in the top ten. Sequenced material: peripheral blood. The source is a man between 40 and 49 years old with acute or convalescent COVID-19. CDR3s include the opening cysteine and the closing phenylalanine or tryptophan. Fields, in order: clone size, D gene, V gene, J gene, CDR3 protein, CDR3 DNA. A D gene is named only where the DNA matches it firmly. Expanded clones are given a class, and other clones once, few, many or no size at all.

many	-	TRBV5-1	TRBJ2-7	CASSLASLRSEQYF	TGCGCCAGCAGCTTGGCCAGCCTACGGAGTGAGCAGTACTTC
-	TRBD2	TRBV7-2	TRBJ2-7	CASSFGVRLAGGLYEQYF	TGTGCCAGCAGCTTCGGGGTGAGACTAGCGGGAGGACTGTACGAGCAGTACTTC
once	-	TRBV5-5	TRBJ1-1	CASSVTASGMEAFF	TGTGCCAGCAGCGTGACCGCGAGCGGAATGGAAGCTTTCTTT
-	TRBD2	TRBV6-5	TRBJ2-1	CASLLADYNEQFF	TGTGCCAGCTTACTAGCGGACTACAATGAGCAGTTCTTC
-	TRBD2	TRBV5-1	TRBJ2-3	CASSSAGTSMMDTQYF	TGCGCCAGCAGCTCGGCCGGGACTAGCATGATGGATACGCAGTATTTT
-	TRBD2	TRBV6-5	TRBJ2-3	CASGLTSGGDTQYF	TGTGCCAGCGGATTAACTAGCGGGGGAGATACGCAGTATTTT
-	TRBD2	TRBV6-5	TRBJ2-1	CASSYRSGNNEQFF	TGTGCCAGCAGTTACAGGAGCGGGAACAATGAGCAGTTCTTC
-	-	TRBV7-3	TRBJ2-7	CASSLTPEGEQYF	TGTGCCAGCAGCTTAACGCCGGAGGGCGAGCAGTACTTC
-	-	TRBV3-1/TRBV3-2	TRBJ2-6	CASSHSASGANVLTF	TGTGCCAGCAGCCATAGTGCCTCTGGGGCCAACGTCCTGACTTTC
-	TRBD2	TRBV7-9	TRBJ2-3	CASSPTSGSDTQYF	TGTGCCAGCAGTCCGACTAGCGGGTCAGATACGCAGTATTTT
-	-	TRBV7-9	TRBJ1-3	CASSPLTEWNTIYF	TGTGCCAGCAGCCCACTGACAGAATGGAACACCATATATTTT
-	-	TRBV21-1	TRBJ2-7	CASSKAGDRGRSYEQYF	TGTGCCAGCAGCAAAGCCGGGGACAGGGGGCGTTCCTACGAGCAGTACTTC
once	TRBD2	TRBV7-2	TRBJ2-5	CASSSTSGSETQYF	TGTGCCAGCAGCTCAACTAGCGGGAGTGAGACCCAGTACTTC
-	TRBD1	TRBV5-4	TRBJ1-2	CASSLRDRGNYGYTF	TGTGCCAGCAGCTTGCGAGACAGGGGTAACTATGGCTACACCTTC
once	-	TRBV9	TRBJ2-1	CASSFDPDFGRQFF	TGTGCCAGCAGCTTCGACCCAGACTTCGGTAGGCAGTTCTTC
-	-	TRBV3-1/TRBV3-2	TRBJ2-6	CASSQDFSGANVLTF	TGTGCCAGCAGCCAAGACTTCTCTGGGGCCAACGTCCTGACTTTC
-	TRBD1	TRBV27	TRBJ1-2	CASSLGTAPSAYGYTF	TGTGCCAGCAGTTTAGGGACAGCCCCCTCCGCCTATGGCTACACCTTC
-	TRBD2	TRBV27	TRBJ2-7	CASSFWTSGLDEQYF	TGTGCCAGCAGTTTTTGGACTAGCGGGCTCGACGAGCAGTACTTC
-	TRBD1	TRBV7-2	TRBJ1-5	CASSREGQGGQPQHF	TGTGCCAGCAGCAGGGAGGGACAGGGTGGTCAGCCCCAGCATTTT
-	TRBD1	TRBV12-5	TRBJ1-2	CASGFPNSDRGSYGYTF	TGTGCTAGTGGTTTCCCTAATTCGGACAGGGGCTCCTATGGCTACACCTTC
-	-	TRBV15	TRBJ1-1	CATSRTGNTEAFF	TGTGCCACCAGCAGGACAGGGAACACTGAAGCTTTCTTT
few	TRBD1	TRBV4-1	TRBJ1-5	CASSQPGQGAPQPQHF	TGCGCCAGCAGCCAACCGGGACAGGGGGCTCCTCAGCCCCAGCATTTT
-	-	TRBV29-1	TRBJ2-5	CSVPTGRGYGTQYF	TGCAGCGTCCCGACAGGCCGTGGATATGGGACCCAGTACTTC
once	-	TRBV7-9	TRBJ1-1	CASSLVGVNTEAFF	TGTGCCAGCAGCTTAGTAGGGGTGAACACTGAAGCTTTCTTT
many	-	TRBV5-1	TRBJ1-1	CASSRVPGAVTEAFF	TGCGCCAGCAGCCGAGTCCCAGGTGCCGTTACTGAAGCTTTCTTT
-	-	TRBV20-1	TRBJ1-2	CSARTVYGYTF	TGCAGTGCTAGGACAGTTTATGGCTACACCTTC
-	TRBD2	TRBV2	TRBJ2-7	CASKETSDSYEQYF	TGTGCCAGCAAAGAGACTAGCGACTCCTACGAGCAGTACTTC